A single sample gave rise to the 10 T cell receptor beta chains below, sequenced in a study of blood T cell repertoires in COVID-19. The protocol was immunoSEQ multiplex PCR, while the TCRdb copy is restricted to in-frame clones and leaves out a portion. This table has a few hundred thousand clones, 85% to 90% appearing once. Sequenced sample: peripheral blood. The receptor source for this set is a woman aged 40 to 50 with COVID-19, enrolled during active disease.

The gene calls are TRBV27 and TRBJ2-1, with a possible D match to TRBD1 (5 bases). The CDR3 consists of 13 residues. The V end lost 1 base, the J end lost 15 bases, and 16 bases lay between the germline ends. Germline V gives CDR1 MNHEY, CDR2 SMNVEV (reference sequence). The CDR3 region is CASSLLGRDGPFF. The CDR3, as DNA: TGTGCCAGCAGTTTATTGGGCAGGGATGGTCCGTTCTTC.

This clone was seen more than once but under ten times. V and J are TRBV7-9 and TRBJ1-2, with no clear D. V dropped 1 base and J dropped 8 bases, with 26 bases sitting between them. The CDR3 runs to 18 residues. Germline CDR1 reads SEHNR; CDR2 reads FQNEAQ (reference sequence). The CDR3 nucleotides read TGTGCCAGCAGCTTAGTCTGGGAGTCAGGCCCGCCTTATCGGGGCTACACCTTC. Residues: CASSLVWESGPPYRGYTF.

This sequence joins TRBV18 and TRBJ1-1; 8 bases match TRBD1. Germline V gives CDR1 KGHSH, CDR2 LQKENI. The CDR3 covers 14 residues. V lost 5 bases, J lost 1 base, and 3 bases stayed unmatched. The CDR3 nucleotides read TGTGCCAGCTCATTCGGACAGGGGAACACTGAAGCTTTCTTT. It translates to CASSFGQGNTEAFF.

The chain uses TRBV5-4 and TRBJ2-5; 7 nucleotides agree with TRBD1. This CDR3 contains 15 residues. Germline lookup yields CDR1 SGHNT and CDR2 YYREEE (reference sequence). Trimming at V came to 0 bases and at J to 2 bases, leaving 4 bases not matched to a gene. CDR3 protein: CASSLDRGAQETQYF. The CDR3 bases are TGTGCCAGCAGCTTGGACAGGGGAGCACAAGAGACCCAGTACTTC.

The count of this clone is one. The CDR3 loop is CASSSLGRPEAFF. The CDR3, as DNA: TGTGCCAGTAGTAGCTTGGGGCGTCCTGAAGCTTTCTTT. The chain links TRBV19 to TRBJ1-1; D perhaps matches TRBD1 (5 bases). Trimming took 4 bases from V and 6 from J, leaving 12 bases between them. This CDR3 is 13 amino acids long. Germline assignment: CDR1 LNHDA and CDR2 SQIVND (reference sequence).

This sequence joins TRBV11-2 and TRBJ2-7; 13 bases match TRBD2. Germline V gene sequence: CDR1 SGHAT, CDR2 FQNNGV. The CDR3 contains 15 residues. V gave up 0 bases and J gave up 12 bases; unmatched junction bases: 8. The CDR3, as DNA: TGTGCCAGCAGCTTAGATCCCACTAGCGGGAGGGTTGGGTACTTC. The encoded protein is CASSLDPTSGRVGYF.

The gene calls are TRBV20-1 and TRBJ2-1; no definite D call. CDR1 and CDR2 from the germline V gene are DFQATT and SNEGSKA (reference sequence). The V end lost 2 bases, the J end lost 8 bases, and 7 bases lay between the germline ends. The CDR3 totals 11 residues. The CDR3 protein is CSARSVHEQFF. CDR3 sequence (DNA): TGCAGTGCTAGATCGGTCCATGAGCAGTTCTTC.

The V gene is TRBV7-9, the J gene TRBJ1-5; 7 bases are a match to TRBD1. Germline-derived CDR1 and CDR2 are SEHNR and FQNEAQ (reference sequence). Unmatched junction bases numbered 9, after V lost 5 bases and J lost 5 bases. The CDR3 consists of 15 residues. The CDR3 region is CASSDTRQGDQPQHF. CDR3 sequence (DNA): TGTGCCAGCAGCGATACTAGACAGGGTGATCAGCCCCAGCATTTT.

The chain is built from TRBV4-3 and TRBJ1-2; a weak D match, TRBD1 (5 bases). The CDR3 totals 12 residues. Germline CDR1 reads LGHNA; CDR2 reads YSLEER. V was clipped by 8 bases and J by 4 bases, with 11 bases between them. The chain's CDR3 is CASGGGLYGYTF. CDR3 nucleotides: TGCGCCAGCGGGGGGGGACTCTATGGCTACACCTTC.

This clone was counted a few times. The V and J genes are TRBV27 and TRBJ2-3; 7 nucleotides align to TRBD1. Germline CDR1 reads MNHEY; CDR2 reads SMNVEV (reference sequence). CDR3 length equals 15 residues. V dropped 7 bases and J dropped 3; count of bases not matched to a gene: 10. The CDR3 DNA reads TGTGCCAGCACCCTCTCCGGGACAGCTACAGATACGCAGTATTTT. This codes for CASTLSGTATDTQYF.